The clone carrying this T cell receptor (beta chain) was detected a few times. The antigen remains unidentified. Here immunoSEQ multiplex PCR was the method, and the copy in TCRdb shows in-frame clones only, minus some. Of some 170,000 clones in the sample, around 89% were seen once. Per the germline V gene, CDR1 is SGDLS and CDR2 is YYNGEE. V lost 1 base to trimming and J lost 0 bases, with 8 bases between them. This CDR3 is 14 amino acids long. The entry originates in a study of T cell responses to AZD1222 COVID-19 vaccine. Whole-study findings and limits: Females made up more of the donors, who were largely white British, and clonal diversity may have come out too low.

The sequencing here drew on peripheral blood, taken 28 days after the second dose of the MenACWY control vaccine. The rearrangement joins TRBV9 to TRBJ2-7; D may be TRBD1 (5 bases). The TCR sequence derives from an adult who received the MenACWY meningococcal vaccine as a control. This CDR3 is CASSVQGYSYEQYF. The CDR3 region has the DNA TGTGCCAGCAGCGTACAGGGATACTCCTACGAGCAGTACTTC.